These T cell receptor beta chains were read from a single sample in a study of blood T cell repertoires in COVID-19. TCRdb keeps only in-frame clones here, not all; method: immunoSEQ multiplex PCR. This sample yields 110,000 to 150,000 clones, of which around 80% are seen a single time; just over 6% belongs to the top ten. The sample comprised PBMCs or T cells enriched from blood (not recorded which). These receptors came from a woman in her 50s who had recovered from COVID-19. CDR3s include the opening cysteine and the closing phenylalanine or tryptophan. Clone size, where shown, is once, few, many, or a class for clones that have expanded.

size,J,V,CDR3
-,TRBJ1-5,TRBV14,CASSRRETHSCNQPQHF
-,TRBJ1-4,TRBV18,CASSPGLSVGEKLFF
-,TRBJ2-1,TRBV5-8,CATPGVPYNEQFF
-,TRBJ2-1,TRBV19,CASSHSRGNPTGNEQFF
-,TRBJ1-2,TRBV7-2,CASSFQSGRVINYGYTF
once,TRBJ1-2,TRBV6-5,CASSYSVGGRSYGYTF
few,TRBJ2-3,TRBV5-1,CASSLAGFSTDTQYF
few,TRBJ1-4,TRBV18,CASSRTGTVDEKLFF
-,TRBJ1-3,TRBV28,CASASDGGNTIYF
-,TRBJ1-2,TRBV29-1,CSVGRQETNYGYTF
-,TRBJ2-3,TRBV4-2,CASSTSGGASDTQYF
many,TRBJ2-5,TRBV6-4,CASSESGGAQETQYF
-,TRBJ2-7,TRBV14,CASSQVTGEPHEQYF
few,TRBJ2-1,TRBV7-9,CASSQRTSGGANEQFF
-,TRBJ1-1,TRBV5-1,CASSLAGTGPSAEAFF
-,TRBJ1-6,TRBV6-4,CASSDRRGGVGYNSPLHF
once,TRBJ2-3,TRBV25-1,CASSALEIDTQYF
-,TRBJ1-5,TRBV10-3,CAIQRTVDQPQHF
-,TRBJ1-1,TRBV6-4,CASRQGSLNTEAFF
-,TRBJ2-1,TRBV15,CATSRDGGGEGIYNEQFF
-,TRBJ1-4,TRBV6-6,CASRPHDRDNEKLFF
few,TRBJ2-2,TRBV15,CATSSRTGSTGELFF
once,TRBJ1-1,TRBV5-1,CASSPRTGGPNTEAFF
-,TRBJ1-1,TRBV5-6,CASSTGQGWYTEAFF
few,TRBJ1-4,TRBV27,CASSFRGTNEKLFF
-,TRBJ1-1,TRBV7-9,CASSLTGNTEAFF
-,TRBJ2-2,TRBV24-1,CATTQGQGDTGELFF
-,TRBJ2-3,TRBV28,CASNIPTGESDTQYF
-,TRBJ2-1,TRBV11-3,CASSLAGGYNEQFF
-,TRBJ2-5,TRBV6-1,CASSEAGGTQETQYF
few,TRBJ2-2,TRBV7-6,CASSAQTGANTGELFF
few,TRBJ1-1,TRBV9,CASSVAEVNTEAFF
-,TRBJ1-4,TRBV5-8,CASSLLQGSNEKLFF
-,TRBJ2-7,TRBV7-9,CASSLVAGYEQYF
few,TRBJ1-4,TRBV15,CATQREASHEKLFF
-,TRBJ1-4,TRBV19,CASSRLATNEKLFF
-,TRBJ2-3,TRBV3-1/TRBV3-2,CASNLRAGGPTDTQYF
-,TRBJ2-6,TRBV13,CASSDEDRAGSGANVLTF
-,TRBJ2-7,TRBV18,CASSLGRRGTQGEQYF
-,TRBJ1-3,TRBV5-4,CASSSRRGTSGNTIYF
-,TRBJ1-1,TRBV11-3,CASSLGGHTEAFF
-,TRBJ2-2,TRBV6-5,CASSPDRTGELFF
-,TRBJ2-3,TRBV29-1,CSVRGLAGPTDTQYF
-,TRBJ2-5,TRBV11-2,CASSRGQRETQYF
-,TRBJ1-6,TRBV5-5,CASSPGTGGEGSPLHF
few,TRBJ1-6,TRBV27,CASSPSDRVPLHF
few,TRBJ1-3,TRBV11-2,CASSRWARGNTIYF
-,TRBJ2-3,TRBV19,CASSIFGVTDTQYF
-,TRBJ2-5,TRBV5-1,CASSLGGLAGAETQYF
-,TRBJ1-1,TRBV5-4,CASSHYTGGNTEAFF
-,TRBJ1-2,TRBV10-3,CAISEAGGRVSYGYTF
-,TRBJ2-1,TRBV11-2,CASSRQEGLEQFF
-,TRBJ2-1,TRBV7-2,CASSSSGGFDNEQFF
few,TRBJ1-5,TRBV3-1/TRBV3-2,CASSQQAGGGQPQHF
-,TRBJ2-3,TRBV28,CASRSQGNSVDTQYF
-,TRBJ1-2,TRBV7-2,CASSRKTGSGYSDTF
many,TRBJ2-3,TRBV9,CASSVDNRADTQYF
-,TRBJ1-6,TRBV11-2,CASSLSGGRLHF
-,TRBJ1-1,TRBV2,CASSVVQGNTEAFF